The TCR beta chain described here comes from a study of control samples from healthy donors and cancer patients. TCRdb's copy holds only in-frame clones and misses some; the assay was immunoSEQ multiplex PCR. This table holds 40,000 to 60,000 clones, almost 90% found once. Germline CDR1 reads MNHNY; CDR2 reads SVGAGI (reference sequence). V was clipped by 6 bases and J by 11 bases, with 17 bases between them. The CDR3 runs 14 residues. This clone came up once. Sequencing was done on a sample of PBMCs. This clonotype originated in a man aged 45 to 65 with head and neck cancer. V gene TRBV6-6 combines with J gene TRBJ1-6; a possible D gene is TRBD1 (6 bases). In nucleotides, the CDR3 is TGTGCCAGCAGCGACCTCCGGGACACACCACCCCTCCACTTT. Encoded protein: CASSDLRDTPPLHF.